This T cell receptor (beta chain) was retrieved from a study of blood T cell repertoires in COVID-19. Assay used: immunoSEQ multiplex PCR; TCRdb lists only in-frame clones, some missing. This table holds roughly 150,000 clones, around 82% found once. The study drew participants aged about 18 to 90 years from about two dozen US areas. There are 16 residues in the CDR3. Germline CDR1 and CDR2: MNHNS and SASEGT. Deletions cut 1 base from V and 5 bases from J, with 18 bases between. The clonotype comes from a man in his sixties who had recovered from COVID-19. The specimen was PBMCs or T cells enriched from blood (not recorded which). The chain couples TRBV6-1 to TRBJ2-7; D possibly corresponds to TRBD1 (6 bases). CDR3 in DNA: TGTGCCAGCAGTGAAGTGGCAGGGGATCGTGGCCACGAGCAGTACTTC. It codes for CASSEVAGDRGHEQYF.